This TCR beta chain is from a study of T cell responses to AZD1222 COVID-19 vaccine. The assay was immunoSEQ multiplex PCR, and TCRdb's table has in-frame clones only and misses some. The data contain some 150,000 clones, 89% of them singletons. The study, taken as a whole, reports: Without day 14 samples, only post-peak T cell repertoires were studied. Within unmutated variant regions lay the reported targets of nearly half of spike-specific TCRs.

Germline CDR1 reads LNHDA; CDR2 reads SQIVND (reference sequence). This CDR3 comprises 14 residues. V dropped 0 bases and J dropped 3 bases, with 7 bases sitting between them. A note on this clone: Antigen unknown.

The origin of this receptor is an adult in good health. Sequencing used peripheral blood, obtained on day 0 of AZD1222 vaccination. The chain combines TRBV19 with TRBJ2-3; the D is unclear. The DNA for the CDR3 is TGTGCCAGTAGTATAGATCTCCCGACAGATACGCAGTATTTT. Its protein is CASSIDLPTDTQYF.